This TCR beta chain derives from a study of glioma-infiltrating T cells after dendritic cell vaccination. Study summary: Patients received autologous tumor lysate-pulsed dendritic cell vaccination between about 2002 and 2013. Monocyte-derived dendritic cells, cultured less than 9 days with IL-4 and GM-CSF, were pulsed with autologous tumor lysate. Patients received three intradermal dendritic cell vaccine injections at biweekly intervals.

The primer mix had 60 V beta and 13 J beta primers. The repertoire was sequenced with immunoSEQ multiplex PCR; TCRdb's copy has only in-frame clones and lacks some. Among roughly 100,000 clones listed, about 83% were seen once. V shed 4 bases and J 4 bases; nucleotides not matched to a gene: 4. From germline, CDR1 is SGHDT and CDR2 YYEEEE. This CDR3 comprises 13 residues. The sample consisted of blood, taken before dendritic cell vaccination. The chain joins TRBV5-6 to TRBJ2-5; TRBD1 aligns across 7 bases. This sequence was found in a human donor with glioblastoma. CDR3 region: CASSPQGSETQYF. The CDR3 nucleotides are TGTGCCAGCAGCCCACAGGGGTCAGAGACCCAGTACTTC.